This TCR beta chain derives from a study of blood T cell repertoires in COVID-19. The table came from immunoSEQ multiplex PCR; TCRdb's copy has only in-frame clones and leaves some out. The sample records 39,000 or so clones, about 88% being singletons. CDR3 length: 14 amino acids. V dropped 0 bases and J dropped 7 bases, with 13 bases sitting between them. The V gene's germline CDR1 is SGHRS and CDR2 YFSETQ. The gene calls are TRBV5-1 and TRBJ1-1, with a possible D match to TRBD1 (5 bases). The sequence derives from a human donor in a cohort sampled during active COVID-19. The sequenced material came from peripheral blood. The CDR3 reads CASSLAPGGSEAFF. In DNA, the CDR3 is TGCGCCAGCAGCTTGGCCCCGGGGGGGAGTGAAGCTTTCTTT.